These 7 T cell receptor beta chains were all obtained from the same sample, sequenced in a study of blood T cell repertoires in COVID-19. Assay: immunoSEQ multiplex PCR; the TCRdb copy retains only in-frame clones and omits some. The sample lists around 150,000 clones, around nine tenths occurring once. What was sequenced was peripheral blood. The receptor source for this set is a man aged 55 to 70 with active or convalescent COVID-19.

The J gene is TRBJ1-5, the V gene TRBV6-5, with 9 bases aligning to TRBD1. The CDR3 length is 14 residues. The trim removed 5 bases at V and 3 bases at J, leaving 2 bases unmatched. Germline V gene sequence: CDR1 MNHEY, CDR2 SVGAGI. The CDR3: CASSRDRANQPQHF. The CDR3, as DNA: TGTGCCAGCAGTAGGGACAGGGCCAATCAGCCCCAGCATTTT.

In its sample, this clone was seen a few times. The chain has TRBV6-6 and TRBJ2-4, with D perhaps TRBD1 (5 bases). V was shortened by 5 bases and J by 8 bases, with 25 bases between the two germline ends. CDR1 is MNHNY and CDR2 is SVGAGI in the germline V gene (reference sequence). The CDR3 totals 17 residues. DNA for the CDR3: TGTGCCAGCAGTCCCAGGTTTATGACAGTGGCTGGGGACATTCAGTACTTC. It codes for CASSPRFMTVAGDIQYF.

In this sample, this clone turned up a few times. The chain joins TRBV5-1 to TRBJ2-1, with D unclear. Trimming removed 0 bases at V and 9 bases at J, with 13 bases between. The CDR3 runs to 14 residues. Germline assignment: CDR1 SGHRS and CDR2 YFSETQ. Here the CDR3 reads CASSLVRYSTEQFF. In DNA, the CDR3 is TGCGCCAGCAGCTTGGTGCGCTATAGTACTGAGCAGTTCTTC.

The chain carries TRBV27 and TRBJ2-7, with TRBD2 matching over 10 bases. V dropped 0 bases and J dropped 7; count of bases not matched to a gene: 15. The germline CDR1 and CDR2 sequences are MNHEY and SMNVEV (reference sequence). This CDR3 comprises 18 residues. CDR3 sequence (DNA): TGTGCCAGCAGTTTATCGGCTAGCGGGAGAACATCCCTAGGTGAGCAGTACTTC. Protein: CASSLSASGRTSLGEQYF.

The chain has TRBV7-6 and TRBJ2-1, with TRBD2 identical over 14 bases. Germline V gene data show CDR1 as SGHVS and CDR2 as FNYEAQ. The CDR3 runs to 17 residues. V shed 5 bases, J shed 9 bases, and the junction held 12 bases outside the gene matches. CDR3 region: CASSPTGLAGGWVEQFF. DNA of the CDR3: TGTGCCAGCAGCCCCACCGGACTAGCGGGGGGTTGGGTTGAGCAGTTCTTC.

This sequence joins TRBV28 and TRBJ2-2, with D perhaps matching TRBD2 (5 bases). The CDR3 runs 13 residues. V was pared by 7 bases and J by 9 bases, with 15 bases between. Germline loops: CDR1 MDHEN, CDR2 SYDVKM. The CDR3 reads CASNPVEGWELFF. CDR3 nucleotide sequence: TGTGCCAGCAACCCCGTTGAGGGCTGGGAGCTGTTTTTT.

On this clone itself: Additional DNA sequences in this sample encode the identical CDR3. This chain uses TRBV5-6 with TRBJ2-7; 9 positions match TRBD1. This CDR3 region has 15 residues. Trimming cost V 4 bases and J 2 bases; bases outside gene matches: 7. Germline CDR1 reads SGHDT; CDR2 reads YYEEEE. In DNA, the CDR3 is TGTGCCAGCAGCCGAGGACAGGGGCGCCCCTACGAGCAGTACTTC. Translation: CASSRGQGRPYEQYF.